This entry lists 14 T cell receptor beta chains sequenced from one sample in a study of radiotherapy plus CTLA-4 blockade in lung cancer. Assay used: immunoSEQ multiplex PCR; TCRdb lists only in-frame clones, some missing. The repertoire includes around 110,000 clones, roughly 80% of them detected once, and roughly 3.1% sits in the top ten. The sequenced sample was peripheral blood, obtained from a patient treated with radiotherapy plus ipilimumab. Receptor source: a human donor with non-small cell lung cancer that progressed on radiotherapy plus ipilimumab. Some clones in this sample may be carry-over from other donors' samples.

This clone came up once. The genes are TRBV9 and TRBJ1-2, with D perhaps TRBD1 (6 bases). Trimming stripped 2 bases from V and 4 bases from J, with 15 bases between. The V gene's germline CDR1 is SGDLS and CDR2 YYNGEE. This CDR3 is built from 15 residues. Here the CDR3 reads CASSVETGWIYGYTF. As DNA, the CDR3 is TGTGCCAGCAGCGTCGAAACAGGGTGGATCTATGGCTACACCTTC.

The rearrangement joins TRBV18 to TRBJ2-3, with D uncertain. Trimming cost V 1 base and J 0 bases, with 5 bases left between them. Germline lookup yields CDR1 KGHSH and CDR2 LQKENI. This CDR3 has 14 amino acids. The CDR3: CASSPQGSTDTQYF. The CDR3 DNA follows: TGTGCCAGCTCACCACAGGGCAGCACAGATACGCAGTATTTT.

This clone was counted many times. The chain combines TRBV19 with TRBJ2-7, with TRBD1 matching 9 bases. The CDR3 contains 15 residues. The trim removed 7 bases at V and 2 bases at J, leaving 9 bases unmatched. Germline CDR1 and CDR2: LNHDA and SQIVND (reference sequence). CDR3 residues: CASIRSDRGAYEQYF. The CDR3 DNA follows: TGTGCCAGTATTAGGTCGGACAGGGGAGCCTACGAGCAGTACTTC.

The chain has TRBV6-4 and TRBJ2-2; weak D call: TRBD1 (6 bases). Germline CDR1 and CDR2: MRHNA and SNTAGT. This CDR3 has 13 amino acids. Trimming took off 4 bases at V and 3 bases at J, with 6 bases between the two ends. The chain's CDR3 is CASSGTDTGELFF. CDR3 DNA: TGTGCCAGCAGTGGGACAGACACCGGGGAGCTGTTTTTT.

This rearrangement joins TRBV25-1 to TRBJ1-6; possible D gene TRBD1, 5 bases. Per germline, CDR1 MGHDK and CDR2 SYGVNS. V dropped 6 bases and J dropped 10 bases, with 13 bases sitting between them. The CDR3 runs to 13 residues. In DNA, the CDR3 is TGTGCCAGCAGGACAGATTCAGGATCACCCCTCCACTTT. It translates to CASRTDSGSPLHF.

This chain links TRBV14 with TRBJ2-2; D is ambiguous. The germline CDR1 and CDR2 sequences are SGHDN and FVKESK. Trimming left V 2 bases short and J 4 bases short, with 5 bases between. This CDR3 is built from 13 residues. CDR3 bases: TGTGCCAGCAGCCAAATTTTCACCGGGGAGCTGTTTTTT. Translating gives CASSQIFTGELFF.

Of note for this clone: One junction end disagrees with the germline gene, perhaps due to a read error. The chain links TRBV10-3 to TRBJ1-3; D is uncertain. The CDR3 has 15 residues. In germline, CDR1 is ENHRY, CDR2 SYGVKD. CDR3 nucleotides: TGTGCCACCAGTGAGTTTGCAGGACTCGGAAACACCATATATTTT. It specifies CATSEFAGLGNTIYF.

This rearrangement joins TRBV30 to TRBJ2-1; 7 bases match TRBD1. The V segment lost 3 bases and the J segment 4 bases; nucleotides outside the gene matches: 12. The germline V gene has CDR1 GTSNPN and CDR2 SVGIG (reference sequence). The CDR3 has 16 residues. Written as DNA, the CDR3 is TGTGCCTGGAGAACAGCTCCGGGACAGATTTACAATGAGCAGTTCTTC. It yields the protein CAWRTAPGQIYNEQFF.

The chain couples TRBV9 to TRBJ2-1; the D gene is possibly TRBD1 (5 bases). Per the germline V gene, CDR1 is SGDLS and CDR2 is YYNGEE. This CDR3 is built from 14 residues. V was shortened by 4 bases and J by 6 bases, with 14 bases between the two germline ends. CDR3 DNA: TGTGCCAGCAGCTTAGACAGTTTACGCAATGAGCAGTTCTTC. Encoded protein: CASSLDSLRNEQFF.

The V call is TRBV19, the J call TRBJ1-2; no firm D call. Deletions cut 4 bases from V and 0 bases from J, with 9 bases between. Germline assignment: CDR1 LNHDA and CDR2 SQIVND (reference sequence). The CDR3 is 14 residues long. This CDR3 is CASSNTATNYGYTF. The CDR3 coding sequence is TGTGCCAGTAGTAACACAGCTACTAACTATGGCTACACCTTC.

The chain carries TRBV27 and TRBJ2-3; perhaps TRBD1 as D (5 bases). CDR3 length: 16 amino acids. CDR1 is MNHEY and CDR2 is SMNVEV in the germline V gene (reference sequence). Between the trimmed V and J ends, which lost 3 bases and 0 bases, there was a span of 13 bases. DNA for the CDR3: TGTGCCAGCAGTTTCGCGACAGTCCCCAGCACAGATACGCAGTATTTT. Translation gives CASSFATVPSTDTQYF.

This chain uses TRBV30 with TRBJ2-1; TRBD2 agrees at 13 bases. The length of the CDR3 is 16 residues. Germline assignment: CDR1 GTSNPN and CDR2 SVGIG (reference sequence). V was clipped by 1 base and J by 7 bases; unmatched bases: 7. The CDR3 sequence: CAWSGTSGGAWNEQFF. The CDR3 DNA follows: TGTGCCTGGAGTGGAACTAGCGGGGGGGCCTGGAATGAGCAGTTCTTC.

The chain combines TRBV5-1 with TRBJ1-5; no definite D call. This CDR3 is built from 13 residues. In germline, CDR1 is SGHRS, CDR2 YFSETQ. V was shortened by 4 bases and J by 3 bases, with 8 bases between the two germline ends. The CDR3 sequence: CASSGGDNQPQHF. The CDR3 region has the DNA TGCGCCAGCAGCGGCGGTGACAATCAGCCCCAGCATTTT.

The rearrangement joins TRBV27 to TRBJ2-7; possible D gene TRBD2, 6 bases. This CDR3 region has 13 residues. V shed 6 bases and J shed 3 bases, with 12 bases lying between them. CDR1 and CDR2 from the germline V gene are MNHEY and SMNVEV (reference sequence). The CDR3 is CASRRLGNYEQYF. CDR3 sequence (DNA): TGTGCCAGCAGAAGACTAGGAAACTACGAGCAGTACTTC.